This TCR beta chain was sequenced in a study of PD-1 blockade in mismatch repair-deficient tumors. General observations from the study: Tumor-resident clones, often absent from pretreatment blood, expanded after pembrolizumab and then contracted. About 140 unique blood TCRs came from expansion to three of seven peptides.

As to this clone: Antigen: not known.

Indicated time point: 10-day in vitro stimulation with candidate neoantigen peptide 2. All patients were mismatch repair deficient, assessed by either PCR or immunohistochemistry. Each of 7 or 8 ELISpot-reactive candidate peptides was used for roughly nine-day stimulation. This CDR3 has 14 amino acids. In germline, CDR1 is MNHEY, CDR2 SMNVEV (reference sequence). The V and J ends lost 6 bases and 2 bases respectively, with 14 bases between them. Some clones are missing from TCRdb's copy, which holds only in-frame ones; the method was immunoSEQ multiplex PCR. The sample lists about 9,800 clones, approximately 83% occurring once.

The sample consisted of cells cultured in vitro, taken from a patient treated with pembrolizumab. The receptor was derived from an adult with mismatch repair-deficient cancer. The chain links TRBV27 to TRBJ2-7; D ambiguous. The CDR3 here is CASSYSRNTYEQYF. CDR3 nucleotides: TGTGCCAGCAGCTATAGCAGGAACACCTACGAGCAGTACTTC.